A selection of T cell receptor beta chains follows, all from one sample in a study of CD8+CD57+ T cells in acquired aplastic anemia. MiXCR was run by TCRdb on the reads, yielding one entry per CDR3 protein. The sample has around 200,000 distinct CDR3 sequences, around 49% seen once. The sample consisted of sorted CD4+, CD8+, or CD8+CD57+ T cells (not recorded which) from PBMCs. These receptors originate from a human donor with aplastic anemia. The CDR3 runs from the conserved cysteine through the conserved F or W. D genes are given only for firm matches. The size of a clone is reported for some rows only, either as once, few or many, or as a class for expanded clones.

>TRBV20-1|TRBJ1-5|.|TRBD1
TGCAGTGCTAGGGGTTACAGGGGGCCTAGCAATCAGCCCCAGCATTTT
CSARGYRGPSNQPQHF
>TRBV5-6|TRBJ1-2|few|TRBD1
TGTGCCAGCAGCTTGAATGCAGGGGGCGAAAACTATGGCTACACCTTC
CASSLNAGGENYGYTF
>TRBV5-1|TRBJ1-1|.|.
TGCGCCAGCAGCCCCGGCACTGAAGCTTTCTTT
CASSPGTEAFF
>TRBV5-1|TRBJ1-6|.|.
TGCGCCAGCAGCTTGGATGGCCGAGATTCACCCCTCCACTTT
CASSLDGRDSPLHF
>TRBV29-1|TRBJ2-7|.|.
TGCAGCGTTCCAACATCCCACGTCCACGAGCAGTACTTC
CSVPTSHVHEQYF
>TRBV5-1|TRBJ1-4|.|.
TGCGCCAGCAGCCAGTACGGGAAGAATGAAAAACTGTTTTTT
CASSQYGKNEKLFF
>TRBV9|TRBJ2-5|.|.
TGTGCCAGCAGCGTAGCGGGGGGCATGGAGACCCAGTACTTC
CASSVAGGMETQYF
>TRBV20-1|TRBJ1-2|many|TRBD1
TGCAGTGCCCAAGACAGGGAGTGGAGTGGCTACACCTTC
CSAQDREWSGYTF
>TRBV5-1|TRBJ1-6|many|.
TGCGCCAGCAGCCCCGACAGGTTATCACCCCTCCACTTT
CASSPDRLSPLHF
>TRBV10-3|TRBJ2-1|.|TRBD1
TGTGCCATCAGTGGGGACAGGGTTAACAATGAGCAGTTCTTC
CAISGDRVNNEQFF
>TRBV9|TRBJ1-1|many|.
TGTGCCAGCAGCGTAGCGGCGGGGGTTGGCACTGAAGCTTTCTTT
CASSVAAGVGTEAFF
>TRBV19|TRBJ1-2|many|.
TGTGCCAGTAGTACCGGAATCGACACTAACTATGGCTACACCTTC
CASSTGIDTNYGYTF
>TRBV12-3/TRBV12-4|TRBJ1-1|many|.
TGTGCCAGCAGTGTGGACTCTGAAGCTTTCTTT
CASSVDSEAFF
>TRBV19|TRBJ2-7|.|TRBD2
TGTGCCAGTAGGCCTAGCGGGGGGGCCAGCTCCTACGAGCAGTACTTC
CASRPSGGASSYEQYF
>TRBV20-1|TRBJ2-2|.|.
TGCAGTGCTAGGGGTGACAGGGAGCTGTTTTTT
CSARGDRELFF
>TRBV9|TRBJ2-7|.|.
TGTGCCAGCAGCGTAGGGACACTTGGCGAGCAGTACTTC
CASSVGTLGEQYF